These T cell receptor beta chains were read from a single sample in a study of T cells and copy number aberrations in small-cell lung cancer. The data were produced by immunoSEQ multiplex PCR, yet TCRdb's version contains in-frame clones alone and is incomplete. The sample includes 9,500 to 10,000 clones, nearly 80% of them seen just once. The sequencing sample was made of normal tissue next to the tumor. These receptors were collected from a man in his sixties with small cell lung cancer. Both conserved end residues are part of each CDR3. The D gene is left open where the match is weak. Some rows have no size entry. The others give once, few or many, or a class for an expanded clone.

>TRBV28|-|TRBJ2-2|-
CASSLRTANTGELFF
TGTGCCAGCAGTTTAAGGACGGCGAACACCGGGGAGCTGTTTTTT
>TRBV15|-|TRBJ2-7|-
CATSREGASSYEQYF
TGTGCCACCAGCAGAGAAGGCGCTTCGTCCTACGAGCAGTACTTC
>TRBV6-6|-|TRBJ1-5|-
CASSSPRQGNQPQHF
TGTGCCAGCAGTTCTCCTCGACAGGGCAATCAGCCCCAGCATTTT
>TRBV5-6|-|TRBJ2-1|-
CASSYSQEQFF
TGTGCCAGCAGCTATAGTCAGGAGCAGTTCTTC
>TRBV9|-|TRBJ2-5|-
CASSYGLTGETQYF
TGTGCCAGCAGCTATGGCCTCACGGGGGAGACCCAGTACTTC
>TRBV28|-|TRBJ2-1|-
CASSWSSGTLLSSYNEQFF
TGTGCCAGCAGTTGGTCGTCCGGGACCCTATTAAGCTCCTACAATGAGCAGTTCTTC
>TRBV4-1|-|TRBJ2-7|TRBD2
CASSQEGTSGRAYEQYF
TGCGCCAGCAGCCAAGAGGGGACTAGCGGGAGGGCCTACGAGCAGTACTTC
>TRBV5-1|-|TRBJ2-3|-
CASSLGLGTGGTDTQYF
TGCGCCAGCAGCTTGGGACTGGGGACGGGAGGCACAGATACGCAGTATTTT
>TRBV6-6|-|TRBJ2-3|-
CASTALTDTQYF
TGTGCCAGCACCGCCCTTACAGATACGCAGTATTTT
>TRBV28|medium-sized|TRBJ2-2|TRBD1
CASNPSTGGTGELFF
TGTGCCAGCAATCCCTCGACAGGGGGAACCGGGGAGCTGTTTTTT
>TRBV19|once|TRBJ1-2|TRBD1
CASRGAGTGTYGYTF
TGTGCCAGTCGGGGCGCCGGGACAGGGACCTATGGCTACACCTTC